This T cell receptor (beta chain) is drawn from a study of shared clonotypes between healthy human individuals. This CDR3 comprises 13 residues. V lost 6 bases, J lost 7 bases, and 9 bases stayed unmatched. From germline, CDR1 is MDHEN and CDR2 SYDVKM. About this clone: Its antigen remains unidentified.

Per the study methods: Junction-only immunoSEQ data arrived without quality scores, meaning filtering differed. This table comes from immunoSEQ multiplex PCR, and its TCRdb copy is limited to in-frame clones, with some not included. The V and J calls and the clone size are those of that table, but D and trimming were determined from the DNA. This table holds more than 550,000 clones, less than 95% found once. General study findings and limits: Larger estimated richness was generally seen in naive subsets than in memory subsets.

Input material: memory CD8+ T cells from PBMCs. Subset reported: CD45RO+ cells pooled with CCR7-negative TemRA cells. V is TRBV28 and J is TRBJ2-7; TRBD1 aligns across 7 bases. This TCR derives from a man aged 18 to 35 in good health. Some clones in this sample may be carry-over from other donors' samples. The CDR3 region is CASSTRGSGEQYF. The CDR3 DNA follows: TGTGCCAGCAGCACCAGGGGGTCAGGGGAGCAGTACTTC.